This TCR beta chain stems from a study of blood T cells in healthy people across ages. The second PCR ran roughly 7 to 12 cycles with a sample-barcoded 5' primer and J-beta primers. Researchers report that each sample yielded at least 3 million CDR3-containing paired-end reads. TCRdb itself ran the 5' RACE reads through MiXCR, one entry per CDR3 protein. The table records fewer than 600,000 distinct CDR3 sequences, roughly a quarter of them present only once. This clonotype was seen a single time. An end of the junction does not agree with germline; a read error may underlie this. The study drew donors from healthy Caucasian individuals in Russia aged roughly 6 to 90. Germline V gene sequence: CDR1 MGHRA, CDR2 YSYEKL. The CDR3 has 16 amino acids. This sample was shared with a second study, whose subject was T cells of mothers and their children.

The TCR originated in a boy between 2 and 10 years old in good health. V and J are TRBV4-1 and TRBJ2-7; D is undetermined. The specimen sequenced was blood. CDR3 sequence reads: CASSQIVAGFFYGQYF. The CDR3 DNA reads TGCGCCAGCAGCCAAATTGTAGCAGGCTTTTTCTACGGGCAGTACTTC.